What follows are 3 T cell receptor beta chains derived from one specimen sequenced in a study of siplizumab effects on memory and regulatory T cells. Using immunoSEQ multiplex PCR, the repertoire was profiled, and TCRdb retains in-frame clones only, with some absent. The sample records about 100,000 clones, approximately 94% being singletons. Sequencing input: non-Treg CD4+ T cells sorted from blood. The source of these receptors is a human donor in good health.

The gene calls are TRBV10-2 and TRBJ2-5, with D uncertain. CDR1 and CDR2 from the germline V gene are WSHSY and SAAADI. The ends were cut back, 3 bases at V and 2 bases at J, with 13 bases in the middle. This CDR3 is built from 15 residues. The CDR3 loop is CASSDSNYEQETQYF. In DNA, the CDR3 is TGCGCCAGCAGTGATAGTAACTATGAACAAGAGACCCAGTACTTC.

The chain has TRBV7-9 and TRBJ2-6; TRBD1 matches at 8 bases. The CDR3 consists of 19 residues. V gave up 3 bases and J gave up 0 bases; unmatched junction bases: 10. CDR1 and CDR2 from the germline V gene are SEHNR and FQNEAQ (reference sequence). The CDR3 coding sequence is TGTGCCAGCAGCTTTAGAGGAGGACAGGGAATCTCTGGGGCCAACGTCCTGACTTTC. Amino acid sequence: CASSFRGGQGISGANVLTF.

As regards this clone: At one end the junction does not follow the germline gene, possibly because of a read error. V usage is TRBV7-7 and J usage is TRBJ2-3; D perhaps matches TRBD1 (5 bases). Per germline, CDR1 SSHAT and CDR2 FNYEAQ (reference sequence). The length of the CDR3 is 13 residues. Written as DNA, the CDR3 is TGTGCTAGCAGCCTAGACAGATCAGATACGCAGTATTTT. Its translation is CASSLDRSDTQYF.